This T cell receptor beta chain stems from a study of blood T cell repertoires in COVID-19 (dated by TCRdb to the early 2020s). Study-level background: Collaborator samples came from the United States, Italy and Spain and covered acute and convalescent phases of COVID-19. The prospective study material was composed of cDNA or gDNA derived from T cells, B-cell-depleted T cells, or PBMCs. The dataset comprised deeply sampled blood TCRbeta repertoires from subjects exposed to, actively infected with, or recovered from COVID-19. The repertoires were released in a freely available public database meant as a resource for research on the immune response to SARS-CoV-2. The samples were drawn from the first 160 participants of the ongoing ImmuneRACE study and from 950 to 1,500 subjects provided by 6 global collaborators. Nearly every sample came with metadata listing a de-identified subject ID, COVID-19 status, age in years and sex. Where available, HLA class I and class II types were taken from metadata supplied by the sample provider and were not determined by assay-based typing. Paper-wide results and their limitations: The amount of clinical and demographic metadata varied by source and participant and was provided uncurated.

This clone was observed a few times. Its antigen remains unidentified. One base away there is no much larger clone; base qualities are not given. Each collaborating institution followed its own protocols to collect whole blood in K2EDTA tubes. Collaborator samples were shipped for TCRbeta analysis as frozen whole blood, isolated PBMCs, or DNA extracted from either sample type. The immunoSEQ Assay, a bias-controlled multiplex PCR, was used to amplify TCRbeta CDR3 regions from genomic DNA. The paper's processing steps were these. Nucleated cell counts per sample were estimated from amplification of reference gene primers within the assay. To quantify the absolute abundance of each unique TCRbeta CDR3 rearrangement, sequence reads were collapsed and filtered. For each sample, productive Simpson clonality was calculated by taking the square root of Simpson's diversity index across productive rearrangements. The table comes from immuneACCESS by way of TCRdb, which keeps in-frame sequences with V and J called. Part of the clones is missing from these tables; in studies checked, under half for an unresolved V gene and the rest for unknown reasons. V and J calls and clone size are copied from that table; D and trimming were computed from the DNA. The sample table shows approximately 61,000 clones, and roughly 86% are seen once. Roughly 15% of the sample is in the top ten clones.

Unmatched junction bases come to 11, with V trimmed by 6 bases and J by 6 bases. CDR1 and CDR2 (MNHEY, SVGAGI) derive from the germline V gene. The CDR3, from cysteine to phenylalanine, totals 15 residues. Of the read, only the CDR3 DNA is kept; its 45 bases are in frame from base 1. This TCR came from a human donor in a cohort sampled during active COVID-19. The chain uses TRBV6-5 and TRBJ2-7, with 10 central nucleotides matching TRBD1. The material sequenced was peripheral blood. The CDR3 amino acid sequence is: CASRLKTGGFVEQYF. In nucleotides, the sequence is TGTGCCAGCAGGCTAAAGACAGGGGGCTTTGTCGAGCAGTACTTC.